The sequence of this TCR beta chain was determined in a study of CD8 T cells in ankylosing spondylitis. This clonotype was found many times. The antigen is undetermined. This CDR3 region has 15 residues. From germline, CDR1 is LGHNA and CDR2 YNFKEQ. V shed 3 bases and J shed 2 bases, with 12 bases lying between them. Study-wide findings and caveats: One TCR beta motif, made up of under ten highly homologous variants, appeared characteristic of ankylosing spondylitis blood. Disease-linked clones had a CD8+ phenotype and relatively low frequency in peripheral blood.

Preparation of TCR beta libraries was done by quantitative 5'-RACE with molecular barcodes. TCRdb reprocessed the 5' RACE reads via MiXCR and lists one record per CDR3 protein. The table includes 500,000 to 650,000 distinct CDR3 sequences, approximately 5% detected once. The receptor's source is a male donor with ankylosing spondylitis. V usage is TRBV4-2 and J usage is TRBJ2-3; no clear D gene. Sequenced material: blood, either unsorted or a sorted T cell fraction (not recorded which). CDR3 DNA: TGTGCCAGCAGCCACCCATCCACAGACACAGATACGCAGTATTTT. Residues: CASSHPSTDTDTQYF.